This TCR beta chain is drawn from a study of CD8 T cells in ankylosing spondylitis. Study outcomes and limitations: Peripheral blood held disease-linked clones only at relatively low frequency, and these were CD8+. Within ankylosing spondylitis blood, a TCR beta motif made up of roughly eight highly homologous variants appeared to be characteristic.

The CDR3 runs 13 residues. V was cut by 7 bases and J by 5 bases, with 17 bases left in between. Germline V gives CDR1 SQVTM, CDR2 ANQGSEA. One entry per CDR3 protein results from TCRdb running MiXCR on the 5' RACE reads. This sample has just under 350,000 distinct CDR3 sequences; roughly 14% occur once, and the top ten carry 0.9% to 1.2%. On this clonotype itself: Its antigen is not known.

J is TRBJ2-5 and V is TRBV29-1; no firm D call. This sequence was found in a male donor with ankylosing spondylitis or in good health (not recorded which). Source material: blood, either unsorted or a sorted T cell fraction (not recorded which). As DNA, the CDR3 is TGCAGCGGGAAGACGGCCCCCCGGGAGACCCAGTACTTC. It yields the protein CSGKTAPRETQYF. Full variable domain (remainder filled in from reference TRBV29-1 and TRBJ2-5): SAVISQKPSRDICQRGTSLTIQCQVDSQVTMMFWYRQQPGQSLTLIATANQGSEATYESGFVIDKFPISRPNLTFSTLTVSNMSPEDSSIYLCSGKTAPRETQYFGPGTRLLVL.